The T cell receptor (beta chain) described here comes from a study of T cell responses to AZD1222 COVID-19 vaccine (dated by TCRdb to the early 2020s). Background on the whole study: TCR sequencing covered 230 to 250 trial participants: 200 to 210 given two doses of AZD1222 and approximately 26 given two doses of MenACWY control vaccine. Trial participants were enrolled by age into subgroups of 18-55, 56-69 and 70-plus years, and roughly 160, 29 and 62 TCR-sequenced participants, respectively, were included in these subgroups. Points the paper makes about the study in general: CD4 TCRs associated with the vaccine covered the entire spike protein, and the dominant responses were in regions 160-218 and 743-854. No day 14 peak-response samples were available, so repertoires were characterized only after the peak T cell response. Epitopes outside the regions mutated in the B.1.351 and B.1.1.7 variants were reportedly recognized by nearly half of the unique spike-specific TCRs. After two AZD1222 doses, both the breadth and the depth of spike-specific TCRs were significantly higher than at day 0 and than in MenACWY recipients. The 56-69-year group was small, and its depth increase did not reach significance, likely because of low power. Most participants were white British and females outnumbered males, and the authors suggested that clonal diversity may have been underestimated. Conclusions about previously exposed vaccinees were limited because only six AZD1222 recipients were SARS-CoV-2 seropositive at baseline.

Concerning this clone itself: This clone's antigen is unknown. No base qualities exist here, and no much larger clone lies one base off it.

Reading the label with the study, this specimen's time point is: about 28 days (+/-7) after the second vaccine dose. Because spike-specific TCR depth and breadth did not differ between the two schedules, AZD1222 recipients who got a second dose at roughly 4 weeks were pooled with those who got a second dose at roughly 12 weeks. The vaccinee samples were drawn from two UK trials, COV001 and COV002, one of which was a single-blind randomized controlled phase 2/3 trial testing AZD1222 (ChAdOx1 nCoV-19) in healthy adults. For TCRbeta chain sequencing, PBMC samples were collected from trial participants at day 0 and at day 28 after the second dose. The CDR3 regions of human TCRbeta chains were analyzed by immunosequencing. Turning to the authors' computational methods: TCRs in the repertoires were matched against a reference library of SARS-CoV-2-specific TCRs that had been generated with the MIRA antigen-specificity platform. Breadth meant the fraction of unique TCRs that were SARS-CoV-2-associated, whereas depth meant the fraction of total T cells that were SARS-CoV-2-associated. Using the MIRA data, each spike-specific TCR was mapped to the spike region that the TCR reacts to and placed in a CD4 or CD8 class. Log10-transformed breadth and depth values were compared by one-way ANOVA with Sidak's multiple comparisons tests. TCRdb stores this immuneACCESS table with in-frame sequences only. Part of the clones is absent; in the studies checked, under half of the shortfall reflects unresolved V genes, and no reason is known for the rest. That table is the source of V, J and clone size, and D and trimming were worked out from the DNA. This sample is represented by about 150,000 clones; around 90% of them were singletons. Clones ranked in the top ten supply 3% to 3.5% of the sample.

V and J are trimmed by 8 bases and 7 bases, and the gene matches miss 6 bases of the junction. CDR1 is given as SEHNR and CDR2 as FQNEAQ, both from the germline V gene (reference sequence). The CDR3, from cysteine to phenylalanine, totals 12 residues. CDR3 DNA only is kept here, 36 bases in frame from base 1. In this chain, TRBV7-9 is recombined with TRBJ1-1; TRBD1 matches 8 bases in the middle. The sample here was peripheral blood, taken 28 days after the second AZD1222 dose. The TCR was taken from an adult who received the AZD1222 COVID-19 vaccine. The sequenced DNA: TGTGCCAGCGGTCAGGGGGCGATTGAAGCTTTCTTT. Translated, this is CASGQGAIEAFF.